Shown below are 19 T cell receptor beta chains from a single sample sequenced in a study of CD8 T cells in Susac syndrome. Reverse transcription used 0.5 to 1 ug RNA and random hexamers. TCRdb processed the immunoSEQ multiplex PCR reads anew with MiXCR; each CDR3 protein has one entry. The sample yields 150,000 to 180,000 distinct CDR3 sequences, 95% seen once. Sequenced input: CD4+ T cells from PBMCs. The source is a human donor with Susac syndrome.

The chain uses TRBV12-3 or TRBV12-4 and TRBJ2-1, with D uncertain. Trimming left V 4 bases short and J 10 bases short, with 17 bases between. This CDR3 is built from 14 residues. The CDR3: CASSSGSQREEQFF. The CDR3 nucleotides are TGTGCCAGCAGTTCCGGGTCCCAACGCGAGGAGCAGTTCTTC.

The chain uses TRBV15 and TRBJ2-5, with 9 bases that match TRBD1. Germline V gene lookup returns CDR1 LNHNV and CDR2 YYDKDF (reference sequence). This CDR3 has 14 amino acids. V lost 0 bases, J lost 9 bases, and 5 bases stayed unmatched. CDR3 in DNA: TGTGCCACCAGCAGAGATCCCGGGACAGGGCCCCAGTACTTC. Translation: CATSRDPGTGPQYF.

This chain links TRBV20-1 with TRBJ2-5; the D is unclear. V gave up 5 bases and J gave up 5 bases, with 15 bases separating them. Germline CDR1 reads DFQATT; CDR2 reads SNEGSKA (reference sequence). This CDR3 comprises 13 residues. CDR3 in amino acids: CSAETHLGETQYF. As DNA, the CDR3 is TGCAGTGCTGAGACCCACCTGGGGGAGACCCAGTACTTC.

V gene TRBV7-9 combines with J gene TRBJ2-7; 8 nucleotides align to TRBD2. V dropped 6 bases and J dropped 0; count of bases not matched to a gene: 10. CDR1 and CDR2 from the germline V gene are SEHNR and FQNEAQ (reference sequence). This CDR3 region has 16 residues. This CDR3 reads CASSEAGLAGSYEQYF. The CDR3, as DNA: TGTGCCAGCAGTGAAGCAGGTCTAGCGGGCTCCTACGAGCAGTACTTC.

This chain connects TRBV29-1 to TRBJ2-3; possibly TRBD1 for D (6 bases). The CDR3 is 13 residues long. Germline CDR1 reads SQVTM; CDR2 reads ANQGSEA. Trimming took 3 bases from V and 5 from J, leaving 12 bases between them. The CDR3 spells CSVDEGVGDTQYF. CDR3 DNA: TGCAGCGTTGATGAGGGGGTGGGAGATACGCAGTATTTT.

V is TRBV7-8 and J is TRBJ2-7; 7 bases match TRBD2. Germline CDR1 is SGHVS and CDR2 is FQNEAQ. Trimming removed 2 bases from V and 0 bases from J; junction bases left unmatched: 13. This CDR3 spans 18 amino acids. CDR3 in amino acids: CASSLSGLAAYRSYEQYF. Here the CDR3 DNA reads TGTGCCAGCAGCTTATCGGGCCTAGCGGCCTATCGCTCCTACGAGCAGTACTTC.

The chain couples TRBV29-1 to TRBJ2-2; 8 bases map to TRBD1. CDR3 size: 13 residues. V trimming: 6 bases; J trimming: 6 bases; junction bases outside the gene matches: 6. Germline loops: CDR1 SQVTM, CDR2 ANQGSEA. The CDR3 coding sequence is TGCAGCGTAGGGACAGGTCGGGCCGGGGAGCTGTTTTTT. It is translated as CSVGTGRAGELFF.

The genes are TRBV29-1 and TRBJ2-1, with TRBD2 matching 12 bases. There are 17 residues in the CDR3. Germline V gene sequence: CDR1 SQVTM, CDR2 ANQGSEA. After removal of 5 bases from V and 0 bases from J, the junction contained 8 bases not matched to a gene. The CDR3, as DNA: TGCAGCGTTCGACTAGCGGGGGCCCTAAGCTCCTACAATGAGCAGTTCTTC. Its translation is CSVRLAGALSSYNEQFF.

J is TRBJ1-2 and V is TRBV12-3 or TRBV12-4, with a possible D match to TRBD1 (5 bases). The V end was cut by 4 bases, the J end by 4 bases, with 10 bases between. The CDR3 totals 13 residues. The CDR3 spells CASSSRDGYGYTF. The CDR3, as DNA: TGTGCCAGCAGTTCCCGGGACGGCTATGGCTACACCTTC.

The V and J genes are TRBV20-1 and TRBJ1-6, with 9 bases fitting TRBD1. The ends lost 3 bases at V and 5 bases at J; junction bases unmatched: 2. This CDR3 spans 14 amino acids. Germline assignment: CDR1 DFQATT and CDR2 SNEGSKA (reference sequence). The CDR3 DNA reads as TGCAGTGCTAGCCGGGACAGGGATAATTCACCCCTCCACTTT. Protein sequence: CSASRDRDNSPLHF.

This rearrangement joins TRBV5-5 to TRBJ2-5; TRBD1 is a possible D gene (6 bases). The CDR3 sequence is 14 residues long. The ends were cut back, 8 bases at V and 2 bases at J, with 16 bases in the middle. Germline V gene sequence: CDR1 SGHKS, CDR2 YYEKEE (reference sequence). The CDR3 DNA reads TGTGCCAGTACCGGGGCAGGGGTACAAGAGACCCAGTACTTC. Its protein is CASTGAGVQETQYF.

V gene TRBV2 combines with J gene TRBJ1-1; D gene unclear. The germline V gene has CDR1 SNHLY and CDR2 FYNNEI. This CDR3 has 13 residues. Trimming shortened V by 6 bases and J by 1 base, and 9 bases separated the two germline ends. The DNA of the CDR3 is TGTGCCAGCAGGGTTCGGGGGAACACTGAAGCTTTCTTT. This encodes CASRVRGNTEAFF.

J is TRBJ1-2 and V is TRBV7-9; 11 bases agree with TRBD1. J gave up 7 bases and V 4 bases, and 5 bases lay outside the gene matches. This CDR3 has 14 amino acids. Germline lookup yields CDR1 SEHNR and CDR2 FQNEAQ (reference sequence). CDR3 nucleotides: TGTGCCAGCAGCTACGGACAGGGGGCGTTTGGCTACACCTTC. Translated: CASSYGQGAFGYTF.

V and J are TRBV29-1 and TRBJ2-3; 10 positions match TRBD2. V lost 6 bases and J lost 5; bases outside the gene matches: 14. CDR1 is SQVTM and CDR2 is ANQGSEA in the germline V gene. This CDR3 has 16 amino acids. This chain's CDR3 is CSVTRRSSGGGDTQYF. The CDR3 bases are TGCAGCGTCACCCGGAGGTCTAGCGGGGGAGGAGATACGCAGTATTTT.

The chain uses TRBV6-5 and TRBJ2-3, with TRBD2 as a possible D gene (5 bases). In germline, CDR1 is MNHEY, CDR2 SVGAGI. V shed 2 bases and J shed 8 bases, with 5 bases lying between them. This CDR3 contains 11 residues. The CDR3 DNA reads TGTGCCAGCAGTTACGCGGGTACGCAGTATTTT. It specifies CASSYAGTQYF.

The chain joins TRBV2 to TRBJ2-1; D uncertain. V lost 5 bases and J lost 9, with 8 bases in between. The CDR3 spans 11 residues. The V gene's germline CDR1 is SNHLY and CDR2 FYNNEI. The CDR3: CASSPGREQFF. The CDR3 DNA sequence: TGTGCCAGCAGTCCAGGACGTGAGCAGTTCTTC.

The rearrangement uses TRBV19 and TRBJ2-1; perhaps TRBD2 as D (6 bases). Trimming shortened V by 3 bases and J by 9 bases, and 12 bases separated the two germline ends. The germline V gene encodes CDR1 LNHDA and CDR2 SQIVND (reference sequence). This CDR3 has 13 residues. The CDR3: CASSIERRGEQFF. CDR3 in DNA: TGTGCCAGTAGTATCGAGAGGCGGGGTGAGCAGTTCTTC.

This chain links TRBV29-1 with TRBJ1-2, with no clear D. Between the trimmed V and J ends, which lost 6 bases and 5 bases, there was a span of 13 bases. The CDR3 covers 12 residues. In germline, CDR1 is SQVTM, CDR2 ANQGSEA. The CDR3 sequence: CSVGGRIYGYTF. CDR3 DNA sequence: TGCAGCGTGGGAGGGCGAATTTATGGCTACACCTTC.

CDR3 bases: TGTGCCAGCAGTAGTTTTGCCGGGACAGGTGGATCACCCCTCCACTTT. Translating gives CASSSFAGTGGSPLHF. This rearrangement joins TRBV12-3 or TRBV12-4 to TRBJ1-6, with TRBD1 identical over 8 bases. CDR3 length: 16 amino acids. V lost 5 bases and J lost 10; bases outside the gene matches: 13.